This T cell receptor beta chain was captured in a study of cytomegalovirus exposure and HLA in healthy donors (dated by TCRdb to about 2017). Regarding the research as a whole: The 666 repertoires of the first cohort and the roughly 110 validation repertoires were produced on the same platform, according to a later analysis. The study aimed to test whether cataloging public T cell receptors could reveal signatures of past pathogen exposure. Besides the first cohort of 550 to 750 subjects, a separate validation cohort made up of 90 to 150 different subjects was used. High-throughput TCR immunosequencing, statistical association of individual TCRs with disease status, and machine learning were combined to predict cytomegalovirus infection status.

The donors belonged to the validation cohort of approximately 130 subjects, which was separate from the roughly 700-subject first cohort. This clone came up a few times. The antigen it recognizes is unknown. The sample holds no much larger clone one base away, and base qualities are not on file. The library was generated by the immunoSEQ multiplex PCR assay. The published analysis was carried out like this. A statistical classification framework was developed to diagnose cytomegalovirus status using the catalog of TCR beta chain sequences. TCRdb took this table from immuneACCESS and kept in-frame rearrangements with V and J called. Such tables lack part of the clones; where checked against another copy, unresolved V genes explain under half of the gap, and the rest is unexplained. The DNA was the basis for D and trimming; V, J and clone size are from that table. In this sample the table shows approximately 200,000 clones, 75% to 90% of which occur a single time. The ten biggest clones cover less than 9% of the sample.

Ends trimmed: V by 4 bases, J by 0 bases; bases unmatched to a gene: 2. The CDR3, cysteine through phenylalanine, is 14 amino acids long. Only the CDR3 part of the read is kept: 42 bases, read in frame from the first base. Per the germline V gene, SGHTA is the CDR1 and FQGNSA is the CDR2. What the work shows at the level of the full study, not this receptor alone: The study listed around 160 TCR beta chains as associated with cytomegalovirus. In vitro tests confirmed that a few of the cytomegalovirus-associated TCR beta chains recognize cytomegalovirus antigens. Across donors, most TCR sequences were observed very rarely, whereas some public TCRs were present in many individuals. A later analysis found that TCRs clustered in the first cohort also tended to co-occur in the roughly 110 validation repertoires, with 90% to 95% of cluster scores above 0. The authors suggested that the approach could potentially be generalized to other disease states and immunological phenotypes. The classifier was reported to diagnose cytomegalovirus status with high specificity and sensitivity in both the original and validation cohorts. A later analysis had no HLA typing for the validation cohort, so co-occurrence there was scored across all 120 repertoires.

The TCR sequence derives from a young man in good health and CMV-seropositive. Sequencing was carried out using PBMCs. The sequence links TRBV7-2 to TRBJ1-1, and 7 junction bases match TRBD1. The nucleotide sequence is given as TGTGCCAGCAGCTCAGGGGGGATGAACACTGAAGCTTTCTTT. Translated, it reads CASSSGGMNTEAFF.